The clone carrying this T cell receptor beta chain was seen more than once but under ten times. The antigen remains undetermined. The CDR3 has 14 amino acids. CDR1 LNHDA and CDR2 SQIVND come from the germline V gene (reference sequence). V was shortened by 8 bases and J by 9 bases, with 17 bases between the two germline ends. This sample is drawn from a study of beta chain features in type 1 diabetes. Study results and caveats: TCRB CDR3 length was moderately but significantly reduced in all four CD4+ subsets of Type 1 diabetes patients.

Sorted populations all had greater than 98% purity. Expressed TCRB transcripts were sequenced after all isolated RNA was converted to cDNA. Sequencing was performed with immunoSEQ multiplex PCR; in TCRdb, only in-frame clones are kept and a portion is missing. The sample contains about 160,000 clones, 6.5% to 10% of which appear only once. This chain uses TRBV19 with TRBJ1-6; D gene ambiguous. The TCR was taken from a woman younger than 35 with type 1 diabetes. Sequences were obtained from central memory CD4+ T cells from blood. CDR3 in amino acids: CASSVGASGSPLHF. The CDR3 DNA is TGTGCCAGTTCCGTAGGAGCAAGCGGTTCACCCCTCCACTTT.